Listed below are T cell receptor beta chains from one sample, sequenced in a study of human T cells and chemical hapten exposure. TCRdb recomputed calls from the RACE reads with MiXCR, one row per CDR3 protein. The sample includes about 76,000 distinct CDR3 sequences, about an eighth of them seen just once. Material: whole blood, obtained in connection with sensitization to the hapten diphenylcyclopropenone (DPC). These receptors came from a woman between 45 and 60 years old with alopecia areata. Some clones in this sample may be carry-over from other donors' samples. Each CDR3 is given with its conserved first and last residue. The order of the fields is D gene, V gene, CDR3 length, clone size, J gene, CDR3 DNA, CDR3 protein. A D gene is named only where the DNA matches it firmly. Clone sizes are given selectively: once, few, many, or a class where the clone is expanded.

>NA|TRBV5-1|15|many|TRBJ2-6
TGCGCCAGCAGCATCCGCCCTTCTGGGGCCAACGTCCTGACTTTC
CASSIRPSGANVLTF
>TRBD1|TRBV29-1|15|few|TRBJ2-7
TGCAGCGTTGAAGATCAACAGGGGGCAACCTACGAGCAGTACTTC
CSVEDQQGATYEQYF
>NA|TRBV10-2|15|NA|TRBJ2-1
TGCGCCAGCAGTGAGTCGGCAGGGCCCCACAATGAGCAGTTCTTC
CASSESAGPHNEQFF
>TRBD1|TRBV18|15|NA|TRBJ1-2
TGTGCCAGCTCACTTAATCCGGGACAGGGCTATGGCTACACCTTC
CASSLNPGQGYGYTF
>NA|TRBV12-3/TRBV12-4|14|few|TRBJ2-5
TGTGCCAGCAGTTGGAGGGGGACCCAAGAGACCCAGTACTTC
CASSWRGTQETQYF
>NA|TRBV5-1|14|NA|TRBJ1-1
TGCGCCAGCAGCGTAGCGCAGGAGAACACTGAAGCTTTCTTT
CASSVAQENTEAFF
>NA|TRBV10-1|15|NA|TRBJ1-1
TGCGCCAGCAGTGAGTCCGGGGGGCCGTTCGCTGAAGCTTTCTTT
CASSESGGPFAEAFF
>TRBD2|TRBV29-1|18|NA|TRBJ2-5
TGCAGCGTTGGTCGTCCGACTAGCGGGAGATCAGGCACAGAGACCCAGTACTTC
CSVGRPTSGRSGTETQYF
>TRBD2|TRBV2|15|many|TRBJ2-2
TGTGCCAGCAGCCTCAGCGGGAGTTCCACCGGGGAGCTGTTTTTT
CASSLSGSSTGELFF
>TRBD2|TRBV2|11|NA|TRBJ2-7
TGTGCCAGCAGGATTTATAGCGGGGAGTACTTC
CASRIYSGEYF
>TRBD2|TRBV2|14|NA|TRBJ2-2
TGTGCCAGTGGGACTAGCGCGAACACCGGGGAGCTGTTTTTT
CASGTSANTGELFF
>NA|TRBV29-1|13|NA|TRBJ1-5
TGCAGCGTTGGCGGGGTTGAATCGGGGCCCCAGCATTTT
CSVGGVESGPQHF
>NA|TRBV2|14|NA|TRBJ1-2
TGTGCCAGCAGGGGACACCTTACTAACTATGGCTACACCTTC
CASRGHLTNYGYTF
>NA|TRBV2|12|NA|TRBJ2-5
TGTGCCAGCGCCTTCGGGCGGGGGACCCAGTACTTC
CASAFGRGTQYF
>TRBD1|TRBV6-5|16|many|TRBJ1-3
TGTGCCAGCAGTACTGGGACAGAACTCTCTGGAAACACCATATATTTT
CASSTGTELSGNTIYF
>NA|TRBV29-1|12|few|TRBJ2-4
TGCAGCGCCGGGACTCCGCAAGGCATTCAGTACTTC
CSAGTPQGIQYF
>NA|TRBV20-1|13|many|TRBJ2-1
TGCAGCAAAGTGATGACGGAAAACAATGAGCAGTTCTTC
CSKVMTENNEQFF
>NA|TRBV11-2|13|many|TRBJ1-6
TGTGCCAGCAGCCACGACCGGGGATCACCCCTCCACTTT
CASSHDRGSPLHF
>NA|TRBV5-1|15|many|TRBJ1-5
TGCGCCAGCAGCTGGGAGGGTGTCCCCAATCAGCCCCAGCATTTT
CASSWEGVPNQPQHF
>NA|TRBV29-1|14|few|TRBJ2-7
TGCAGCGTTGGGTTTGGGCAGGGGCACTCCGAGCAGTACTTC
CSVGFGQGHSEQYF
>NA|TRBV6-1|14|NA|TRBJ1-1
TGTGCCACCTACTATCCGGGACAGAACACTGAAGCTTTCTTT
CATYYPGQNTEAFF
>TRBD1|TRBV4-1|17|many|TRBJ1-4
TGCGCCAGCAGCCCATTCGGGACAGGGGATCCTAATGAAAAACTGTTTTTT
CASSPFGTGDPNEKLFF
>NA|TRBV6-2/TRBV6-3|11|few|TRBJ1-1
TGTGCCAGCACCCAAGGGTCTGAAGCTTTCTTT
CASTQGSEAFF
>NA|TRBV29-1|14|NA|TRBJ2-5
TGCAGCGTTGACCGAGGGGGAGGAGGAGAGACCCAGTACTTC
CSVDRGGGGETQYF
>NA|TRBV11-2|19|few|TRBJ2-1
TGTGCCAGCAGCTTAGTCGAGGGGGTCCCGGAGGGCCACTACAATGAGCAGTTCTTC
CASSLVEGVPEGHYNEQFF
>NA|TRBV21-1|13|NA|TRBJ1-2
TGTGCCAGCAGCAAAGTTGGCCCCTATGGCTACACCTTC
CASSKVGPYGYTF
>NA|TRBV12-3/TRBV12-4|16|few|TRBJ2-2
TGTGCCAGCACCGATTATTCGGGAGATCCACCCGGGGAGCTGTTTTTT
CASTDYSGDPPGELFF
>TRBD2|TRBV20-1|15|many|TRBJ2-7
TGCAGTGCTCACGTAGCGGGACGGGGGGGCTACGAGCAGTACTTC
CSAHVAGRGGYEQYF
>NA|TRBV6-5|15|many|TRBJ1-4
TGTGCCAGCAGTTTTACAGGAGCAACTAATGAAAAACTGTTTTTT
CASSFTGATNEKLFF
>NA|TRBV6-6|17|NA|TRBJ2-1
TGTGCCAGCAGTTACCCCCCCCCGTGGAGCTCCTACAATGAGCAGTTCTTC
CASSYPPPWSSYNEQFF
>NA|TRBV12-3/TRBV12-4|18|many|TRBJ1-4
TGTGCCAGCAGTCCCCCCACAGGTCTTCTCTCAACTAATGAAAAACTGTTTTTT
CASSPPTGLLSTNEKLFF
>NA|TRBV28|13|few|TRBJ2-7
TGTGCCAGCCGTGTGGCAGCTTCCTACGAGCAGTACTTC
CASRVAASYEQYF
>NA|TRBV29-1|10|NA|TRBJ2-1
TGCAGCGCAAAAGTCGATGAGCAGTTCTTC
CSAKVDEQFF
>TRBD1|TRBV5-5|14|many|TRBJ1-2
TGTGCCAGCAGCTCCGCCGGACAGGGCTATGGCTACACCTTC
CASSSAGQGYGYTF
>TRBD2|TRBV3-1|17|many|TRBJ2-1
TGTGCCAGCAGCCAAAGATTCGGGACTAGCGACTACAATGAGCAGTTCTTC
CASSQRFGTSDYNEQFF
>TRBD2|TRBV28|13|few|TRBJ2-5
TGTGCCAGCACCCAGCGGGATCCGGGGGCCCAGTACTTC
CASTQRDPGAQYF
>TRBD2|TRBV5-1|15|NA|TRBJ2-1
TGCGCCAGCAGCTTGTCCACTAGCGGTAACAATGAGCAGTTCTTC
CASSLSTSGNNEQFF
>TRBD2|TRBV11-2|16|few|TRBJ2-1
TGTGCCAGCAGTGGACTAGCGGGCCCCCTTGGGAATGAGCAGTTCTTC
CASSGLAGPLGNEQFF
>TRBD2|TRBV20-1|15|many|TRBJ2-3
TGCAGTGCTAGAGTGGTAGCGGGAAAGCAAGATACGCAGTATTTT
CSARVVAGKQDTQYF
>TRBD1|TRBV18|14|many|TRBJ2-5
TGTGCCAGCTCGAGGACAGGAACCAAAGAGACCCAGTACTTC
CASSRTGTKETQYF